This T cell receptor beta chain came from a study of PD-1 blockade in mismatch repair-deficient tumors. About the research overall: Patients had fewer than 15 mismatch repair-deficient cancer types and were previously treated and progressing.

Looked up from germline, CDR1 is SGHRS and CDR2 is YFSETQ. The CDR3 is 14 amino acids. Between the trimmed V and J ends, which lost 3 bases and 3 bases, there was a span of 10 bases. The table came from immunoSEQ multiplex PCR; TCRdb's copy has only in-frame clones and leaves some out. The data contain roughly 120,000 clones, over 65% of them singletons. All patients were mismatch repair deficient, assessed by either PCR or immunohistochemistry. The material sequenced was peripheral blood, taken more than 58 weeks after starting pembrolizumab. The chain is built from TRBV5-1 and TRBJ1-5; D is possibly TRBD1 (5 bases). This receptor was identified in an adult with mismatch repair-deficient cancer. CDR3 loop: CASSSTGTNQPQHF. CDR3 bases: TGCGCCAGCAGCTCCACAGGTACCAATCAGCCCCAGCATTTT. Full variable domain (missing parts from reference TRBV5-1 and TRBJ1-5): KAGVTQTPRYLIKTRGQQVTLSCSPISGHRSVSWYQQTPGQGLQFLFEYFSETQRNKGNFPGRFSGRQFSNSRSEMNVSTLELGDSALYLCASSSTGTNQPQHFGDGTRLSIL.